The rows below give T cell receptor beta chains drawn from one sample of a study of blood T cell repertoires in COVID-19. Clones were sequenced by immunoSEQ multiplex PCR, and TCRdb holds only the in-frame ones, with some missing. The sample contains around 100,000 clones, approximately 89% of which appear only once. The material sequenced was peripheral blood. These receptor sequences come from an older woman with COVID-19, enrolled during active disease. The CDR3 runs from the conserved cysteine through the conserved F or W. A D gene is named only where the DNA matches it firmly. The listing skips clone size in some rows; elsewhere it reads once, few, many or a size class.

TRBJ1-1	TRBV6-1	NA	NA	TGTGCCAGCAGTGATGTAGGGGTTGGTAAAGCTTTCTTT	CASSDVGVGKAFF
TRBJ1-6	TRBV30	TRBD1	NA	TGTGCCTGGAGTGCAGGGACAGGCGAAGGTAGCACCCTCCACTTT	CAWSAGTGEGSTLHF
TRBJ1-5	TRBV19	NA	NA	TGTGCCAGTAGTTTGCGGGTCTTTAGCAATCAGCCCCAGCATTTT	CASSLRVFSNQPQHF
TRBJ1-1	TRBV24-1	NA	NA	TGTGCCACCAGTGAAATCGGACACTCCTCGACTGAAGCTTTCTTT	CATSEIGHSSTEAFF
TRBJ2-7	TRBV5-6	NA	NA	TGTGCCAGCAGCTTGTATCGACAACGTGAGCAGTACTTC	CASSLYRQREQYF
TRBJ2-5	TRBV7-9	NA	NA	TGTGCCAGCAGCTCGGTCCCCCCGGAGACCCAGTACTTC	CASSSVPPETQYF
TRBJ1-1	TRBV14	NA	NA	TGTGCCAGCAGCCAAGCAGGGGTAGTGAAGGCTTTCTTT	CASSQAGVVKAFF
TRBJ2-6	TRBV5-4	TRBD1	NA	TGTGCCAGCAGCTTGGACAGGGGGTCCGGGGCCAACGTCCTGACTTTC	CASSLDRGSGANVLTF
TRBJ1-1	TRBV5-1	NA	NA	TGCGCCAGCAGCTTTATGGGGCTGGGTACTGAAGCTTTCTTT	CASSFMGLGTEAFF
TRBJ1-5	TRBV27	NA	NA	TGTGCCAGCAGTCCCCAAGGGGCGGGGAGCAATCAGCCCCAGCATTTT	CASSPQGAGSNQPQHF
TRBJ1-5	TRBV2	TRBD1	NA	TGTGCCAGCACCTTGGACAGGGCATATAGCAATCAGCCCCAGCATTTT	CASTLDRAYSNQPQHF
TRBJ2-1	TRBV7-3	TRBD2	NA	TGTGCCAGCAGCTCCCAGCGGGGGTCCTACAATGAGCAGTTCTTC	CASSSQRGSYNEQFF
TRBJ1-2	TRBV19	NA	once	TGTGCCAGTAGGCCCTCGGGGGGCGGCACCTATGGCTACACCTTC	CASRPSGGGTYGYTF
TRBJ2-5	TRBV20-1	NA	NA	TGCAGTGCTAGTCGAGGGTCCCAAGAGACCCAGTACTTC	CSASRGSQETQYF
TRBJ1-2	TRBV30	NA	NA	TGTGCCTGGAGTGGCCCCTCTGGGATTTCAACGGGGGGCTACACCTTC	CAWSGPSGISTGGYTF
TRBJ2-1	TRBV6-5	TRBD2	NA	TGTGCCAGCAAGAGTAGCGGGGGGGCCTTGGGGCAGTTCTTC	CASKSSGGALGQFF
TRBJ1-1	TRBV20-1	TRBD1	NA	TGCAGTGCTAGTGAGCAGGGGGCACGTTCAGCTTTCTTT	CSASEQGARSAFF
TRBJ1-2	TRBV11-1	TRBD1	NA	TGTGCCAGCAGCTTTCTGGGACAGGGATATGGCTACACCTTC	CASSFLGQGYGYTF
TRBJ2-7	TRBV3-1/TRBV3-2	TRBD1	NA	TGTGCCAGCAGCCAACTATCATCCGGGACAGGAGGATCCTACGAGCAGTACTTC	CASSQLSSGTGGSYEQYF
TRBJ2-7	TRBV25-1	NA	NA	TGTGCCAGCAGTGAATTAGAGAACGAGCAGTACTTC	CASSELENEQYF
TRBJ2-3	TRBV19	NA	NA	TGTGCCAGTAGTATAGTACGGGGGTCAGGGGGTTTGTCAGATACGCAGTATTTT	CASSIVRGSGGLSDTQYF
TRBJ2-7	TRBV3-1/TRBV3-2	TRBD1	once	TGTGCCAGCAGTCACCGGGACAGGGTCGACGAGCAGTACTTC	CASSHRDRVDEQYF
TRBJ1-1	TRBV28	NA	NA	TGTGCCAGCAGTTTTGGTAGTTGGGGCCTCCCGAACACTGAAGCTTTCTTT	CASSFGSWGLPNTEAFF
TRBJ1-2	TRBV25-1	NA	NA	TGTGCCAGCAGCACCACTGGAGTTACCTATGGCTACACCTTC	CASSTTGVTYGYTF
TRBJ1-1	TRBV14	NA	NA	TGTGCCAGCAGCCAATTACAGGGCCTTGAAGCTTTCTTT	CASSQLQGLEAFF
TRBJ1-3	TRBV18	TRBD1	NA	TGTGCCAGCTCACCACCTGAACAGGGGTCGGAAAACACCATATATTTT	CASSPPEQGSENTIYF
TRBJ1-2	TRBV19	NA	NA	TGTGCCAGTAGTATTGGGCGACAGGATTATGGCTACACCTTC	CASSIGRQDYGYTF
TRBJ1-1	TRBV7-9	NA	NA	TGTGCCAGCAGCTTGACAGCGAACACTGAAGCTTTCTTT	CASSLTANTEAFF
TRBJ2-7	TRBV19	TRBD1	NA	TGTGCCAGTAGTATGGGGACAGGAGCCTCCTACGAGCAGTACTTC	CASSMGTGASYEQYF
TRBJ2-5	TRBV9	NA	few	TGTGCCAGCAGCCCCAGGGGAGAGACCCAGTACTTC	CASSPRGETQYF
TRBJ1-1	TRBV7-9	TRBD1	NA	TGTGCCAGCAGCTTAGTGACAGGGGGCCGAGGCTTCATGAACACTGAAGCTTTCTTT	CASSLVTGGRGFMNTEAFF
TRBJ2-7	TRBV5-1	TRBD1	once	TGCGCCAGCAGCCCACGGGCCACCCCGGGACAGGGGAACGAGCAGTACTTC	CASSPRATPGQGNEQYF
TRBJ2-7	TRBV11-2	TRBD1	NA	TGTGCCAGCAGCTTAGAAGGGCAGGGGGCCCACTACGAGCAGTACTTC	CASSLEGQGAHYEQYF
TRBJ2-1	TRBV2	NA	NA	TGTGCCAGCAGGGAGACGGAGTACAATGAGCAGTTCTTC	CASRETEYNEQFF
TRBJ1-1	TRBV20-1	NA	NA	TGCAGTGCGAGTTTACAGGGTTTCACTGAAGCTTTCTTT	CSASLQGFTEAFF
TRBJ2-5	TRBV29-1	NA	NA	TGCAGCGTTGCGGGGTGGCAAGAGACCCAGTACTTC	CSVAGWQETQYF
TRBJ2-3	TRBV18	TRBD1	NA	TGTGCCAGCTCACCACCGGGACAGGGCGCAGATACGCAGTATTTT	CASSPPGQGADTQYF
TRBJ2-7	TRBV6-1	NA	NA	TGTGCCAGCAGTGAAGACAGTACCTACGAGCAGTACTTC	CASSEDSTYEQYF
TRBJ1-2	TRBV9	NA	few	TGTGCCAGCAGCCCCGATCGCGGGGGAGATGGCTACACCTTC	CASSPDRGGDGYTF
TRBJ2-1	TRBV10-3	TRBD2	NA	TGTGCCATCAGTGATCCTAGCGGGTATTACAATGAGCAGTTCTTC	CAISDPSGYYNEQFF
TRBJ1-5	TRBV4-1	NA	NA	TGCGCCAGCAGCCAAGATCGGGGTCAGCCCCAGCATTTT	CASSQDRGQPQHF
TRBJ1-5	TRBV6-5	TRBD1	NA	TGTGCCAGCACCGGGCCCGGGACAGGCAATCAGCCCCAGCATTTT	CASTGPGTGNQPQHF
TRBJ1-2	TRBV6-5	NA	NA	TGTGCCAGCAGTCGAACTCCAAACTATGGCTACACCTTC	CASSRTPNYGYTF
TRBJ2-7	TRBV3-1/TRBV3-2	NA	NA	TGTGCCAGCAGCGACCAACAGGGACGGACCTACGAGCAGTACTTC	CASSDQQGRTYEQYF
TRBJ2-2	TRBV19	NA	once	TGTGCCAGTAAGAACGAGCGGGCCAACACCGGGGAGCTGTTTTTT	CASKNERANTGELFF
TRBJ1-2	TRBV10-3	TRBD1	NA	TGTGCCATCAGTGAGTGGACAGGGGGCTATGGCTACACCTTC	CAISEWTGGYGYTF
TRBJ2-7	TRBV6-6	TRBD2	NA	TGTGCCAGCAGCCCCGGACTAGCGGGGCAATACGAGCAGTACTTC	CASSPGLAGQYEQYF
TRBJ2-7	TRBV6-6	TRBD2	NA	TGTGCCAGCAGTCAAAGCACCGGACTAGTCGGGATGGTTTACTACGAGCAGTACTTC	CASSQSTGLVGMVYYEQYF
TRBJ1-2	TRBV19	NA	NA	TGTGCCACCCAGACTGGGTTGGATGGCTACACCTTC	CATQTGLDGYTF
TRBJ1-5	TRBV16	NA	NA	TGTGCCAGCAGCCAATCAGGGGGGGCAAGCAATCAGCCCCAGCATTTT	CASSQSGGASNQPQHF
TRBJ1-6	TRBV30	NA	NA	TGTGCCTGGAGTAGCCCGGGAAGCTCCTATAATTCACCCCTCCACTTT	CAWSSPGSSYNSPLHF
TRBJ1-5	TRBV27	TRBD1	NA	TGTGCCAGCAGTGCCTTGACAGGGGGTAGCAATCAGCCCCAGCATTTT	CASSALTGGSNQPQHF